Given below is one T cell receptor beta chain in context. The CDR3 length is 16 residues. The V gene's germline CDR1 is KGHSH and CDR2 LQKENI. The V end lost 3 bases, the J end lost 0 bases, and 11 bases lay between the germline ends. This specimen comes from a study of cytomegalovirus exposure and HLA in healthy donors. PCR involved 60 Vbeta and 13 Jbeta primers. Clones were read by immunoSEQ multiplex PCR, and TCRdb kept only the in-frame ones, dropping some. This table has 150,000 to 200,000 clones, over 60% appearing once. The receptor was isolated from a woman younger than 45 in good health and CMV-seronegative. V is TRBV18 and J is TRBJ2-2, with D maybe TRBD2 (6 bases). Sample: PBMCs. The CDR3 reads CASSPVRETNTGELFF. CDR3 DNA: TGTGCCAGCTCACCTGTTCGGGAGACGAACACCGGGGAGCTGTTTTTT.